Shown below are 24 T cell receptor beta chains from a single sample sequenced in a study of T cells in Graves' hyperthyroidism and ophthalmopathy. From RNA transcripts, TCR beta CDR3 regions were amplified. The TCR CDR3 was amplified in a first-round RT-PCR using the HTBI primer set. TCRdb independently ran MiXCR on the multiplex PCR reads; one entry per CDR3 protein. The sample has 500,000 to 650,000 distinct CDR3 sequences, 17% seen once. What was sequenced was blood. The receptors here all came from a woman aged 18-29 years with Graves' ophthalmopathy.

This clonotype occurred many times. The chain carries TRBV28 and TRBJ1-1; no clear D gene. CDR1 and CDR2 from the germline V gene are MDHEN and SYDVKM. The ends were cut back, 6 bases at V and 1 base at J, with 15 bases in the middle. The CDR3 loop spans 15 amino acids. In DNA form, the CDR3 reads TGTGCCAGCAGCCCACCCGGGATTTGGAACACTGAAGCTTTCTTT. Protein: CASSPPGIWNTEAFF.

The chain uses TRBV7-3 and TRBJ2-3; D unclear. In germline, CDR1 is SGHTA, CDR2 FQGTGA. V was trimmed by 4 bases and J by 2 bases, leaving 7 bases between them. This CDR3 region has 13 residues. This CDR3 is CASSSINTDTQYF. In nucleotides, the CDR3 is TGTGCCAGCAGCTCTATTAACACAGATACGCAGTATTTT.

The chain employs TRBV5-1 and TRBJ1-1, with 7 bases aligning to TRBD1. V gave up 4 bases and J gave up 0 bases; unmatched junction bases: 21. The germline V gene encodes CDR1 SGHRS and CDR2 YFSETQ. This CDR3 region has 20 residues. The CDR3 here is CASSHRTGEGRPTLNTEAFF. The CDR3 DNA sequence: TGCGCCAGCAGCCACCGGACAGGTGAGGGAAGACCGACGCTGAACACTGAAGCTTTCTTT.

This clonotype has a count of ten or more. V and J are TRBV18 and TRBJ1-5; D is possibly TRBD1 (5 bases). Germline CDR1 is KGHSH and CDR2 is LQKENI. The CDR3 is 14 residues long. Deletions cut 3 bases from V and 1 base from J, with 7 bases between. The CDR3 DNA follows: TGTGCCAGCTCACCGGGACTGAGCAATCAGCCCCAGCATTTT. Protein sequence: CASSPGLSNQPQHF.

This clonotype was seen many times. V is TRBV12-3 or TRBV12-4 and J is TRBJ2-1; D is possibly TRBD1 or TRBD2 (5 bases each). The CDR3 spans 13 residues. Trimming removed 2 bases at V and 7 bases at J, with 9 bases between. The CDR3 protein is CASSLTRGNEQFF. The DNA of the CDR3 is TGTGCCAGCAGTTTAACTAGGGGTAATGAGCAGTTCTTC.

This rearrangement joins TRBV7-2 to TRBJ2-1, with 7 bases fitting TRBD2. This CDR3 spans 14 amino acids. Germline assignment: CDR1 SGHTA and CDR2 FQGNSA. V lost 8 bases and J lost 7; bases outside the gene matches: 11. The CDR3 DNA is TGTGCCAGCGAGGTAGCGGGCCGATGGAATGAGCAGTTCTTC. Residues: CASEVAGRWNEQFF.

CDR3: CASSLFLAEPYNEQFF. The CDR3 DNA follows: TGTGCCAGCAGCTTATTCCTAGCGGAACCCTACAATGAGCAGTTCTTC. This rearrangement joins TRBV11-2 to TRBJ2-1; 7 bases are a match to TRBD2. The V segment lost 2 bases and the J segment 2 bases; nucleotides outside the gene matches: 6. There are 16 residues in the CDR3. Germline V lookup: CDR1 SGHAT, CDR2 FQNNGV.

This clonotype turned up a few times. The CDR3 is CASSLEERNYGYTF. The CDR3 DNA is TGCGCCAGCAGCTTGGAGGAGAGAAACTATGGCTACACCTTC. The rearrangement uses TRBV5-1 and TRBJ1-2; no clear D. CDR1 SGHRS and CDR2 YFSETQ come from the germline V gene. The CDR3 has 14 amino acids. With 0 bases removed from V and 2 bases from J, the gap between germline ends came to 8 bases.

This clonotype came up many times. J is TRBJ1-1 and V is TRBV6-2 or TRBV6-3, with 7 positions matching TRBD1. Germline V gene lookup returns CDR1 MNHEY and CDR2 SVGEGT. The CDR3 is 16 residues long. V was pared by 0 bases and J by 1 base, with 5 bases of the junction left unmatched. CDR3 residues: CASSYSIRGRNTEAFF. The CDR3 nucleotides read TGTGCCAGCAGTTACTCGATCAGGGGGAGGAACACTGAAGCTTTCTTT.

This clonotype showed up many times. The V call is TRBV12-3 or TRBV12-4, the J call TRBJ1-1; D might be TRBD1 (6 bases). This CDR3 spans 14 amino acids. V lost 7 bases and J 5 bases, leaving 17 bases between the germline ends. DNA of the CDR3: TGTGCCAGCACCGTCACAGGGAGAGGGACTGAAGCTTTCTTT. Amino acids: CASTVTGRGTEAFF.

The table lists this clonotype with many counts. CDR3 nucleotides: TGTGCCAGCAGTGGACTAGCGGGAGTGGCGGACTACGAGCAGTACTTC. As protein: CASSGLAGVADYEQYF. The V and J genes are TRBV6-2 or TRBV6-3 and TRBJ2-7; TRBD2 matches 13 bases. Germline-derived CDR1 and CDR2 are MNHEY and SVGEGT. J was trimmed by 3 bases and V by 5 bases; bases with no gene match: 7. The CDR3 is 16 residues long.

This clonotype appeared a few times. This chain uses TRBV19 with TRBJ2-5, with TRBD2 identical over 12 bases. J was trimmed by 5 bases and V by 5 bases; bases with no gene match: 6. Looked up from germline, CDR1 is LNHDA and CDR2 is SQIVND (reference sequence). The CDR3 length is 15 residues. DNA of the CDR3: TGTGCCAGTAGTTCCGGGACTAGCGGGTTCGAGACCCAGTACTTC. This sequence encodes CASSSGTSGFETQYF.

This clonotype turned up a few times. This chain connects TRBV5-1 to TRBJ1-2; D gene unclear. The CDR3 extends over 15 amino acids. Germline assignment: CDR1 SGHRS and CDR2 YFSETQ. Deletions cut 0 bases from V and 6 bases from J, with 15 bases between. The CDR3 reads CASSLELQRIDGYTF. DNA of the CDR3: TGCGCCAGCAGCTTGGAACTACAGAGAATTGATGGCTACACCTTC.

This clonotype has only a few counts. This chain uses TRBV6-1 with TRBJ2-7; D gene uncertain. Deletions cut 10 bases from V and 7 bases from J, with 20 bases between. The CDR3 is 13 amino acids. The germline CDR1 and CDR2 sequences are MNHNS and SASEGT. CDR3 sequence: CAISRSAEWEQYF. The DNA for the CDR3 is TGTGCCATTTCCAGATCCGCAGAGTGGGAGCAGTACTTC.

To note about this clonotype: Given a much more abundant clone one base away, this may be a read error. The chain has TRBV10-3 and TRBJ2-1, with D hard to call. This CDR3 is 16 amino acids long. V was cut by 5 bases and J by 0 bases, with 14 bases left in between. Germline V CDR1 and CDR2: ENHRY, SYGVKD. CDR3 sequence: CAISSPEFSSYNEQFF. CDR3 in DNA: TGTGCCATCAGTTCCCCGGAGTTTAGCTCCTACAATGAGCAGTTCTTC.

The chain links TRBV7-3 to TRBJ2-7, with 7 bases aligning to TRBD2. CDR3 size: 17 residues. Germline assignment: CDR1 SGHTA and CDR2 FQGTGA. V dropped 2 bases and J dropped 1; count of bases not matched to a gene: 11. CDR3 nucleotide sequence: TGTGCCAGCAGCTTAGGGGTAGGGCGGGGGAAATCCTACGAGCAGTACTTC. This codes for CASSLGVGRGKSYEQYF.

The chain uses TRBV5-4 and TRBJ2-2; 10 bases align to TRBD1. With V trimmed by 0 bases and J by 4 bases, 6 bases remained unmatched. Germline CDR1 and CDR2: SGHNT and YYREEE (reference sequence). The CDR3 extends over 17 amino acids. The CDR3 DNA reads TGTGCCAGCAGCTTGGTGGAGGGACAGGGGATCACCGGGGAGCTGTTTTTT. It yields the protein CASSLVEGQGITGELFF.

Many counts were recorded for this clonotype. The rearrangement links TRBV27 to TRBJ2-1, with D perhaps assigned TRBD1 or TRBD2 (5 bases each). The CDR3 is 15 amino acids. Trimming removed 4 bases from V and 4 bases from J, with 14 bases in between. Germline V gives CDR1 MNHEY, CDR2 SMNVEV (reference sequence). This CDR3 reads CASSYGGLPYNEQFF. The CDR3 DNA follows: TGTGCCAGCAGTTATGGGGGTTTACCTTACAATGAGCAGTTCTTC.

This clonotype came up many times. This sequence joins TRBV5-1 and TRBJ2-7; D is perhaps TRBD1 or TRBD2 (5 bases each). Between the trimmed V and J ends, which lost 7 bases and 3 bases, there was a span of 17 bases. This CDR3 region has 14 residues. Germline loops: CDR1 SGHRS, CDR2 YFSETQ. In DNA form, the CDR3 reads TGCGCCAGCGCCAAAGGGACGGTACTCTACGAGCAGTACTTC. Its translation is CASAKGTVLYEQYF.

This clonotype has a single count. A read error may explain this, as a much larger clone is one base away. The rearrangement joins TRBV6-2 or TRBV6-3 to TRBJ1-2, with D unresolved. This CDR3 has 12 amino acids. Germline V CDR1 and CDR2: MNHEY, SVGEGT. CDR3 nucleotides: TGTGCCAGCAGTTACGGGCGTTATGGCTACGCCTTC. Translating it yields CASSYGRYGYAF.

At least ten counts were recorded for this clonotype. The rearrangement joins TRBV6-1 to TRBJ1-2; 10 bases are shared with TRBD1. CDR1 is MNHNS, CDR2 SASEGT, per germline. This CDR3 contains 15 residues. V lost 5 bases, J lost 2 bases, and 5 bases stayed unmatched. This CDR3 is CASSLRQGANYGYTF. The CDR3 nucleotides read TGTGCCAGCAGTCTTCGACAGGGGGCAAACTATGGCTACACCTTC.

This clonotype has only a few counts. This chain connects TRBV30 to TRBJ2-7; weak D call: TRBD2 (6 bases). Deletions cut 0 bases from V and 0 bases from J, with 9 bases between. The CDR3 has 14 residues. CDR1 is GTSNPN and CDR2 is SVGIG in the germline V gene (reference sequence). CDR3 amino acids: CAWSVGGSSYEQYF. CDR3 bases: TGTGCCTGGAGTGTGGGAGGCAGCTCCTACGAGCAGTACTTC.

This clonotype has at least ten counts. The CDR3 loop is CASSLFGESYEQYF. DNA for the CDR3: TGTGCCAGCAGCCTGTTTGGAGAATCCTACGAGCAGTACTTC. The chain is built from TRBV3-1 and TRBJ2-7; no clear D gene. There are 14 residues in the CDR3. CDR1 and CDR2 (germline): LGHDT, YNNKEL (reference sequence). V was clipped by 4 bases and J by 1 base, with 11 bases between them.

At least ten counts were recorded for this clonotype. The rearrangement links TRBV7-9 to TRBJ2-7, with D uncertain. Trimming took 1 base from V and 3 from J, leaving 4 bases between them. CDR3 length: 12 amino acids. The germline CDR1 and CDR2 sequences are SEHNR and FQNEAQ (reference sequence). This CDR3 is CASSLGFYEQYF. The DNA of the CDR3 is TGTGCCAGCAGCTTAGGATTCTACGAGCAGTACTTC.